The 17 T cell receptor beta chains presented below share a single source sample, sequenced in a study of CD8+CD57+ T cells in acquired aplastic anemia. TCR beta VDJ combinations and CDR3 sequences were profiled from genomic DNA. From the reads, TCRdb called clonotypes with MiXCR, one entry per CDR3 protein. Altogether roughly 200,000 distinct CDR3 sequences are present, roughly 65% being singletons, with the ten largest covering about two fifths. Those patients picked for sequencing had displayed CD8+CD57+ cell expansion on flow cytometry. The material sequenced was sorted CD4+, CD8+, or CD8+CD57+ T cells (not recorded which) from PBMCs. The receptors stem from a human donor with aplastic anemia.

The gene calls are TRBV24-1 and TRBJ1-2; D gene uncertain. This CDR3 region has 14 residues. Trimming pared 5 bases from V and 5 bases from J, leaving 14 bases between. CDR1 is KGHDR and CDR2 is SFDVKD in the germline V gene. The CDR3 spells CATSAPEGSYGYTF. The CDR3 nucleotides are TGTGCCACCAGTGCACCGGAAGGGTCTTATGGCTACACCTTC.

J is TRBJ1-5 and V is TRBV19, with D possibly being TRBD1 (6 bases). Germline lookup yields CDR1 LNHDA and CDR2 SQIVND (reference sequence). V lost 7 bases and J 3 bases, leaving 19 bases between the germline ends. The CDR3 contains 16 residues. In nucleotides, the CDR3 is TGTGCCAGTAAGGGTGACACCGGGGGCAACAATCAGCCCCAGCATTTT. Translated: CASKGDTGGNNQPQHF. The variable domain in full, completed from reference TRBV19 and TRBJ1-5, reads DGGITQSPKYLFRKEGQNVTLSCEQNLNHDAMYWYRQDPGQGLRLIYYSQIVNDFQKGDIAEGYSVSREKKESFPLTVTSAQKNPTAFYLCASKGDTGGNNQPQHFGDGTRLSIL.

V usage is TRBV10-3 and J usage is TRBJ1-6; D remains ambiguous. The V end lost 7 bases, the J end lost 8 bases, and 21 bases lay between the germline ends. The germline V gene encodes CDR1 ENHRY and CDR2 SYGVKD. The CDR3 spans 16 residues. The CDR3 sequence is CAIIRGGKSFYSPLHF. The CDR3 nucleotides are TGTGCCATCATCAGAGGCGGGAAATCCTTTTATTCACCCCTCCACTTT.

This rearrangement joins TRBV2 to TRBJ1-1; the match to TRBD1 covers 8 bases. The V segment lost 2 bases and the J segment 11 bases; nucleotides outside the gene matches: 16. The CDR3 is 16 residues long. Per germline, CDR1 SNHLY and CDR2 FYNNEI. The CDR3, as DNA: TGTGCCAGCAGTGAATCGAGGACAGGGCCAACGAAAAGGGCTTTCTTT. Protein sequence: CASSESRTGPTKRAFF.

Remarks on this clonotype: It may be a read error: a sequence one base away is much more abundant. The chain joins TRBV5-1 to TRBJ2-1; possible D gene TRBD2, 5 bases. This CDR3 is built from 16 residues. CDR1 is SGHRS and CDR2 is YFSETQ in the germline V gene. The CDR3 coding sequence is TGCGCCAGCAGCCCCGATCGGGTGGGGAGCTACAATGGGCAGTTCTTC. Its protein is CASSPDRVGSYNGQFF.

Written as DNA, the CDR3 is TGCAGTGCTCCGCATGTCACTAGCAGGCAAGAGACCCAGTACTTC. As protein: CSAPHVTSRQETQYF. The rearrangement uses TRBV20-1 and TRBJ2-5; D might be TRBD2 (6 bases). V was pared by 5 bases and J by 2 bases, with 18 bases between. This CDR3 comprises 15 residues. The germline CDR1 and CDR2 sequences are DFQATT and SNEGSKA (reference sequence).

This chain connects TRBV20-1 to TRBJ1-5, with a weak D call TRBD1 (5 bases). The V end lost 3 bases, the J end lost 8 bases, and 11 bases lay between the germline ends. In germline, CDR1 is DFQATT, CDR2 SNEGSKA (reference sequence). CDR3 length equals 12 residues. The DNA for the CDR3 is TGCAGTGCTAGTGCGGGGGATAAGCCCCAGCATTTT. Its translation is CSASAGDKPQHF.

The chain uses TRBV4-1 and TRBJ1-5, with a tentative D call TRBD1 (5 bases). This CDR3 spans 16 amino acids. Trimming stripped 2 bases from V and 7 bases from J, with 18 bases between. From germline, CDR1 is MGHRA and CDR2 YSYEKL. CDR3 residues: CASSQNWRGHEQPQHF. The CDR3 DNA follows: TGCGCCAGCAGCCAAAACTGGAGGGGCCACGAGCAGCCCCAGCATTTT.

The genes are TRBV6-5 and TRBJ2-7; 12 bases map to TRBD2. Germline CDR1 reads MNHEY; CDR2 reads SVGAGI. Trimming removed 0 bases from V and 1 base from J; junction bases left unmatched: 4. The length of the CDR3 is 17 residues. Here the CDR3 DNA reads TGTGCCAGCAGTTACTCGTCCGGACTAGCGGGGTCCTACGAGCAGTACTTC. The encoded protein is CASSYSSGLAGSYEQYF.

The chain carries TRBV10-3 and TRBJ2-5, with 8 bases matching TRBD1. This CDR3 spans 14 amino acids. The ends lost 6 bases at V and 1 base at J; junction bases unmatched: 4. Germline V gene sequence: CDR1 ENHRY, CDR2 SYGVKD. The CDR3 nucleotides read TGTGCCATCAGAAGGGACAGGACCCAAGAGACCCAGTACTTC. It is translated as CAIRRDRTQETQYF.

The chain combines TRBV9 with TRBJ2-2; D unresolved. Germline assignment: CDR1 SGDLS and CDR2 YYNGEE. The V end was cut by 4 bases, the J end by 9 bases, with 7 bases between. The CDR3 consists of 11 residues. CDR3: CASSSDRELFF. CDR3 nucleotide sequence: TGTGCCAGCAGCTCGGACCGGGAGCTGTTTTTT.

As to this clonotype: An end of the junction differs from the germline gene, which may be a read error. The V call is TRBV7-9, the J call TRBJ2-2; perhaps TRBD2 as D (7 bases). The CDR3 extends over 18 amino acids. Germline CDR1 and CDR2: SEHNR and FQNEAQ (reference sequence). CDR3 region: CASSLGGLAWPYTGELFF. CDR3 DNA: TGCGCCAGCAGCTTGGGGGGGCTAGCCTGGCCGTACACCGGGGAGCTGTTTTTT.

Comment on this clonotype: Its ends do not fully match the called genes, so a read error is possible. The V and J genes are TRBV2 and TRBJ2-2; TRBD2 matches 13 bases. This CDR3 region has 16 residues. CDR1 is SNHLY, CDR2 FYNNEI, per germline. The CDR3 sequence: CASSARTSGGGGELSF. The CDR3 DNA is TGTGCCAGCAGTGCCCGGACTAGCGGGGGAGGCGGGGAGCTGTCTTTT.

This clonotype has at least ten counts. The rearrangement uses TRBV11-2 and TRBJ2-1, with 10 bases that match TRBD2. The CDR3 loop spans 17 amino acids. Looked up from germline, CDR1 is SGHAT and CDR2 is FQNNGV. With V trimmed by 1 base and J by 3 bases, 6 bases remained unmatched. Written as DNA, the CDR3 is TGTGCCAGCAGCTTAGGTCGAAGCGGGGGGGTCTACAATGAGCAGTTCTTC. Translated, it gives CASSLGRSGGVYNEQFF.

This sequence joins TRBV29-1 and TRBJ1-2, with 8 bases matching TRBD1. Germline assignment: CDR1 SQVTM and CDR2 ANQGSEA. The CDR3 extends over 14 amino acids. V dropped 8 bases and J dropped 4; count of bases not matched to a gene: 12. For the CDR3, the DNA is TGCAGCATTAAAACGGGACAGGATCGCTATGGCTACACCTTC. Protein sequence: CSIKTGQDRYGYTF.

This clonotype was counted a few times. The chain links TRBV7-8 to TRBJ2-1; 10 bases agree with TRBD2. V lost 1 base and J lost 4; bases outside the gene matches: 4. The V gene's germline CDR1 is SGHVS and CDR2 FQNEAQ. The CDR3 length is 16 residues. CDR3 nucleotide sequence: TGTGCCAGCAGCTTAGTTGGTAGCGGGGGGTACAATGAGCAGTTCTTC. It specifies CASSLVGSGGYNEQFF.

In its sample, this clonotype was seen once. This chain links TRBV7-3 with TRBJ2-1; possible D gene TRBD2, 6 bases. The V end was cut by 9 bases, the J end by 4 bases, with 19 bases between. The CDR3 is made up of 15 amino acids. CDR1 is SGHTA and CDR2 is FQGTGA in the germline V gene. As DNA, the CDR3 is TGTGCCAGAAACAACCGGGACGGGGGTTACAATGAGCAGTTCTTC. Amino acid sequence: CARNNRDGGYNEQFF.